One sample yielded the 29 T cell receptor beta chains listed below, sequenced in a study of Ad26.COV2.S vaccination and SARS-CoV-2 variants. Treatment of the sample: some 20 received Ad26.COV2.S at low or high dose, single or two shots; roughly five received placebo; per-sample allocation not given. Vaccine and placebo recipients were sampled on day 63 after the first injection. The protocol was immunoSEQ multiplex PCR, while the TCRdb copy is restricted to in-frame clones and leaves out a portion. In the table there are hundreds of thousands of clones, approximately 86% of which are singletons. The sample consisted of peripheral blood, taken in a trial of Ad26.COV2.S vaccine versus placebo. The receptor set was obtained from a person between 18 and 59 years old who received the Ad26.COV2.S COVID-19 vaccine or a placebo.

V is TRBV4-1 and J is TRBJ2-5, with no clear D. CDR1 is MGHRA and CDR2 is YSYEKL in the germline V gene. Between the trimmed V and J ends, which lost 1 base and 3 bases, there was a span of 12 bases. There are 15 residues in the CDR3. The CDR3 DNA sequence: TGCGCCAGCAGCCAAGTTACGCGTCAGAAAGAGACCCAGTACTTC. This translates into CASSQVTRQKETQYF.

This clone was counted a few times. The V and J genes are TRBV19 and TRBJ1-6; the D gene is possibly TRBD1 (6 bases). Deletions cut 7 bases from V and 10 bases from J, with 14 bases between. This CDR3 spans 13 amino acids. CDR1 is LNHDA and CDR2 is SQIVND in the germline V gene (reference sequence). Here the CDR3 reads CASNVRGGSPLHF. For the CDR3, the DNA is TGTGCCAGTAATGTCAGGGGAGGCTCACCCCTCCACTTT.

This clone was recorded once. The rearrangement joins TRBV7-9 to TRBJ2-1; D remains ambiguous. This CDR3 contains 12 residues. Trimming removed 5 bases from V and 13 bases from J, with 15 bases in between. Germline loops: CDR1 SEHNR, CDR2 FQNEAQ (reference sequence). The CDR3: CASSLDTTSQFF. The CDR3, as DNA: TGTGCCAGCAGCCTTGACACTACGTCCCAGTTCTTC. Based on the CDR3 plus reference TRBV7-9 and TRBJ2-1, the full variable domain is DTGVSQNPRHKITKRGQNVTFRCDPISEHNRLYWYRQTLGQGPEFLTYFQNEAQLEKSRLLSDRFSAERPKGSFSTLEIQRTEQGDSAMYLCASSLDTTSQFFGPGTRLTVL.

The genes are TRBV9 and TRBJ1-1; D is ambiguous. Per the germline V gene, CDR1 is SGDLS and CDR2 is YYNGEE. V lost 3 bases and J 1 base, leaving 4 bases between the germline ends. The CDR3 loop spans 12 amino acids. This chain's CDR3 is CASSAGNTEAFF. Written as DNA, the CDR3 is TGTGCCAGCAGCGCGGGGAACACTGAAGCTTTCTTT.

The chain uses TRBV14 and TRBJ2-7; D is undetermined. CDR1 and CDR2 (germline): SGHDN, FVKESK. The CDR3 contains 14 residues. Trimming cost V 1 base and J 6 bases, with 13 bases left between them. The CDR3 nucleotides are TGTGCCAGCAGCCAAGTTGCCCTTTCGGGCGAGCAGTACTTC. Translating gives CASSQVALSGEQYF.

The chain recombines TRBV11-2 with TRBJ1-2; D is ambiguous. V was cut by 6 bases and J by 0 bases, with 8 bases left in between. From germline, CDR1 is SGHAT and CDR2 FQNNGV. The CDR3 totals 13 residues. This CDR3 is CASRPIANYGYTF. In DNA, the CDR3 is TGTGCCAGCAGACCCATCGCTAACTATGGCTACACCTTC. The full variable domain, rest sourced from reference TRBV11-2 and TRBJ1-2, is EAGVAQSPRYKIIEKRQSVAFWCNPISGHATLYWYQQILGQGPKLLIQFQNNGVVDDSQLPKDRFSAERLKGVDSTLKIQPAKLEDSAVYLCASRPIANYGYTFGSGTRLTVV.

This sequence joins TRBV27 and TRBJ1-1; D not certain. V lost 4 bases, J lost 0 bases, and 12 bases lay in between. Germline V CDR1 and CDR2: MNHEY, SMNVEV (reference sequence). The CDR3 has 15 residues. The CDR3 sequence: CASSSLAYMNTEAFF. CDR3 sequence (DNA): TGTGCCAGCAGTTCCTTGGCCTACATGAACACTGAAGCTTTCTTT.

This chain joins TRBV24-1 and TRBJ2-3, with D perhaps matching TRBD2 (6 bases). Germline-derived CDR1 and CDR2 are KGHDR and SFDVKD. Trimming cost V 8 bases and J 5 bases, with 13 bases left between them. The CDR3 runs 13 residues. The chain's CDR3 is CATNRRDLDTQYF. CDR3 coding DNA: TGTGCCACCAATCGGCGGGACTTAGATACGCAGTATTTT.

The chain is built from TRBV18 and TRBJ1-3; D unclear. This CDR3 contains 16 residues. Trimming removed 2 bases at V and 0 bases at J, with 11 bases between. Germline CDR1 reads KGHSH; CDR2 reads LQKENI. In nucleotides, the CDR3 is TGTGCCAGCTCACCATCAGAAATTCTCTCTGGAAACACCATATATTTT. It is translated as CASSPSEILSGNTIYF. The full variable domain, rest sourced from reference TRBV18 and TRBJ1-3, is NAGVMQNPRHLVRRRGQEARLRCSPMKGHSHVYWYRQLPEEGLKFMVYLQKENIIDESGMPKERFSAEFPKEGPSILRIQQVVRGDSAAYFCASSPSEILSGNTIYFGEGSWLTVV.

The gene calls are TRBV3-1 (or the pseudogene TRBV3-2) and TRBJ2-1; no firm D call. Germline values: CDR1 LGHDT, CDR2 YNNKEL (reference sequence). V dropped 4 bases and J dropped 4 bases, with 11 bases sitting between them. CDR3 length equals 14 residues. The CDR3 here is CASSPMTDYNEQFF. Written as DNA, the CDR3 is TGTGCCAGCAGCCCGATGACGGATTACAATGAGCAGTTCTTC.

Comments on this clone: One junction end does not reproduce the germline sequence, and a read error may be involved. The V gene is TRBV6-6, the J gene TRBJ2-7, with unresolved D. The CDR3 runs to 11 residues. The germline V gene has CDR1 MNHNY and CDR2 SVGAGI (reference sequence). This CDR3 is CASSYSNEQYF. The CDR3 DNA sequence: TGTGCCAGCAGTTACTCCAACGAGCAGTACTTC.

This clone was observed at least ten times. This chain uses TRBV9 with TRBJ2-2; D might be TRBD1 (6 bases). Germline V gene data show CDR1 as SGDLS and CDR2 as YYNGEE. CDR3 size: 15 residues. Trimming pared 4 bases from V and 2 bases from J, leaving 12 bases between. CDR3 region: CASSLGTPNTGELFF. DNA for the CDR3: TGTGCCAGCAGCCTCGGGACACCAAACACCGGGGAGCTGTTTTTT.

This chain links TRBV12-3 or TRBV12-4 with TRBJ2-1; D uncertain. V was shortened by 11 bases and J by 0 bases, with 8 bases between the two germline ends. The CDR3 covers 12 residues. Written as DNA, the CDR3 is TGTGCCTTACAGAGCTCCTACAATGAGCAGTTCTTC. Residues: CALQSSYNEQFF.

This clone was picked up one time. The rearrangement uses TRBV19 and TRBJ2-3, with D perhaps TRBD1 (5 bases). The V end lost 7 bases, the J end lost 4 bases, and 12 bases lay between the germline ends. The germline V gene has CDR1 LNHDA and CDR2 SQIVND (reference sequence). The CDR3 length is 13 residues. The DNA for the CDR3 is TGTGCCAGTAAGGGCAGGGCCGCAGATACGCAGTATTTT. Its protein is CASKGRAADTQYF.

The chain links TRBV5-1 to TRBJ1-6, with D possibly matching TRBD1 (5 bases). In germline, CDR1 is SGHRS, CDR2 YFSETQ. V lost 0 bases and J 8 bases, leaving 9 bases between the germline ends. The CDR3 runs 14 residues. CDR3 sequence: CASSLAGVDSPLHF. DNA for the CDR3: TGCGCCAGCAGCTTGGCGGGGGTTGATTCACCCCTCCACTTT.

This clone was seen more than once but under ten times. The chain recombines TRBV18 with TRBJ2-1, with 8 nucleotides matching TRBD1. With 7 bases clipped from V and 5 bases from J, the junction kept 13 bases outside the gene matches. CDR1 and CDR2 from the germline V gene are KGHSH and LQKENI. The CDR3 runs 16 residues. For the CDR3, the DNA is TGTGCCAGCTTCCTCCGGTGGCAGGGGGCAAACAATGAGCAGTTCTTC. This codes for CASFLRWQGANNEQFF.

The J gene is TRBJ2-2, the V gene TRBV7-9, with 11 bases lining up with TRBD1. The CDR3 runs to 15 residues. Germline assignment: CDR1 SEHNR and CDR2 FQNEAQ (reference sequence). With 5 bases clipped from V and 5 bases from J, the junction kept 4 bases outside the gene matches. CDR3 loop: CASSPRDRGTGELFF. Here the CDR3 DNA reads TGTGCCAGCAGCCCCCGGGACAGGGGGACCGGGGAGCTGTTTTTT.

The sample holds one count of this clone. This chain joins TRBV2 and TRBJ2-2; 11 nucleotides match TRBD2. Germline V gene sequence: CDR1 SNHLY, CDR2 FYNNEI. The CDR3 totals 15 residues. After removal of 5 bases from V and 3 bases from J, the junction contained 2 bases not matched to a gene. The CDR3: CASSLAGGDTGELFF. The CDR3 nucleotides read TGTGCCAGCAGTTTAGCGGGGGGGGACACCGGGGAGCTGTTTTTT.

The chain uses TRBV23-1 and TRBJ2-1; a possible D gene is TRBD2 (5 bases). TRBV23-1 is known as an ORF, though its function is uncertain. V was pared by 0 bases and J by 8 bases, with 20 bases between. The length of the CDR3 is 17 residues. The CDR3 sequence is CASSQSPLPGRTDEQFF. CDR3 sequence (DNA): TGCGCCAGCAGTCAATCACCGCTCCCCGGGCGGACTGATGAGCAGTTCTTC.

The rearrangement joins TRBV11-2 to TRBJ1-2; 11 bases line up with TRBD1. V dropped 2 bases and J dropped 14; count of bases not matched to a gene: 16. The CDR3 sequence is 16 residues long. The V gene's germline CDR1 is SGHAT and CDR2 FQNNGV. The CDR3 DNA is TGTGCCAGCAGCTTAAAGCCTTGGGACAGGGGGATAGGTGGGACCTTC. Amino acids: CASSLKPWDRGIGGTF.

CDR3 coding DNA: TGTGCCAGCAGCCGTAGGGACAGCGTCTCCTACGAGCAGTACTTC. The encoded protein is CASSRRDSVSYEQYF. The rearrangement uses TRBV14 and TRBJ2-7, with 7 bases fitting TRBD1. The CDR3 length is 15 residues. Germline V lookup: CDR1 SGHDN, CDR2 FVKESK. V was clipped by 4 bases and J by 0 bases; unmatched bases: 6.

V is TRBV10-3 and J is TRBJ1-6; 7 nucleotides match TRBD1. CDR1 is ENHRY, CDR2 SYGVKD, per germline. The V segment lost 6 bases and the J segment 4 bases; nucleotides outside the gene matches: 6. The CDR3 loop spans 15 amino acids. CDR3 bases: TGTGCCATCAGGGAGGGACAGATGTATAATTCACCCCTCCACTTT. Translation gives CAIREGQMYNSPLHF.

V and J are TRBV19 and TRBJ1-1; possibly TRBD1 for D (6 bases). V lost 7 bases and J lost 3, with 15 bases in between. The CDR3 covers 14 residues. Germline loops: CDR1 LNHDA, CDR2 SQIVND (reference sequence). The DNA for the CDR3 is TGTGCCAGTACCTTCTCAGGGGAGTACACTGAAGCTTTCTTT. Protein product: CASTFSGEYTEAFF.

The CDR3 nucleotides are TGTGCCAGCTCACCACCGTCCATCACAACTGACGAGCAGTACTTC. Translating gives CASSPPSITTDEQYF. The chain has TRBV18 and TRBJ2-7; D call uncertain. Trimming shortened V by 0 bases and J by 5 bases, and 14 bases separated the two germline ends. This CDR3 contains 15 residues. The germline CDR1 and CDR2 sequences are KGHSH and LQKENI.

The chain carries TRBV21-1 and TRBJ2-5; the table names TRBD2, a call not compared with the DNA. TRBV21-1 is assigned pseudogene status. This CDR3 contains 16 residues. The CDR3 DNA follows: TGTGCCAGCAGCAAAGTAGATAGCGGAAGGAAAGAGACCCAGTACTTC. It translates to CASSKVDSGRKETQYF.

This clone occurred a few times. The chain is built from TRBV5-4 and TRBJ2-3; the match to TRBD1 covers 7 bases. The germline V gene has CDR1 SGHNT and CDR2 YYREEE (reference sequence). The CDR3 is 14 residues long. The J segment lost 4 bases and the V segment lost 2 bases, leaving 4 bases of the junction unmatched. The CDR3 nucleotides are TGTGCCAGCAGCTTAGGGACAGAACCAGATACGCAGTATTTT. It codes for CASSLGTEPDTQYF.

The DNA of the CDR3 is TGTGCCAGCAGCTTCGGGACGGTTGGGAGTGGGGGCGAGCAGTACTTC. Its translation is CASSFGTVGSGGEQYF. The rearrangement links TRBV5-4 to TRBJ2-7, with D perhaps matching TRBD1 or TRBD2 (5 bases each). The CDR3 extends over 16 amino acids. The germline gives CDR1 SGHNT, CDR2 YYREEE (reference sequence). Trimming cost V 2 bases and J 6 bases, with 21 bases left between them.

V is TRBV28 and J is TRBJ1-5; D unclear. V dropped 5 bases and J dropped 4 bases, with 18 bases sitting between them. CDR1 is MDHEN, CDR2 SYDVKM, per germline. The CDR3 consists of 16 residues. The CDR3 DNA reads as TGTGCCAGCAGTCCAGAGACACGCGGTGTTAATCAGCCCCAGCATTTT. Translation gives CASSPETRGVNQPQHF.

The CDR3 protein is CASSGRMTGTNGYTF. The CDR3 coding sequence is TGTGCCAGTAGTGGGCGGATGACAGGGACGAATGGCTACACCTTC. The rearrangement joins TRBV19 to TRBJ1-2, with 7 positions matching TRBD1. The ends lost 5 bases at V and 6 bases at J; junction bases unmatched: 12. CDR1 LNHDA and CDR2 SQIVND come from the germline V gene (reference sequence). The CDR3 covers 15 residues. Complete variable domain (other parts from reference TRBV19 and TRBJ1-2): DGGITQSPKYLFRKEGQNVTLSCEQNLNHDAMYWYRQDPGQGLRLIYYSQIVNDFQKGDIAEGYSVSREKKESFPLTVTSAQKNPTAFYLCASSGRMTGTNGYTFGSGTRLTVV.